This T cell receptor (beta chain) derives from a study of a mutant IDH1 vaccine in newly diagnosed glioma. Across the study: Males made up 62.5% and females approximately 38% of treated patients, whose mean age was about 37 years.

Whole-study findings and limits: Immune responses induced by the vaccine were seen in less than 95% of patients, spanning multiple MHC alleles.

The protocol was immunoSEQ multiplex PCR, while the TCRdb copy is restricted to in-frame clones and leaves out a portion. Here the sample spans 68,000 or so clones, approximately 81% being singletons. Concerning this clone itself: Its specificity is not known.

Sample time point: week 35, safety follow-up. Every single dose of the vaccine, 300 ug of mutant IDH1 20-mer peptide, came with topical imiquimod. Those who donated had recent WHO grade 3 or 4 IDH1-mutant, ATRX-lost astrocytomas. There are 17 residues in the CDR3. CDR1 SGDLS and CDR2 YYNGEE come from the germline V gene. V was pared by 4 bases and J by 5 bases, with 24 bases between. This TCR was recovered from a man between 18 and 29 years old with glioma. Here the sequenced sample was PBMCs, taken from a glioma patient whose treatment included an IDH1 peptide vaccine. The chain recombines TRBV9 with TRBJ2-5, with D perhaps matching TRBD1 (6 bases). The CDR3: CASSPRGGNGAEETQYF. Written as DNA, the CDR3 is TGTGCCAGCAGCCCCCGAGGGGGAAACGGCGCCGAGGAGACCCAGTACTTC.